This T cell receptor (beta chain) was documented in a study of early T cells in non-severe SARS-CoV-2 infection. Overall study: From unsorted whole blood, bulk RNA was sequenced, and the chains remained unpaired.

This clonotype was seen a few times. Its antigen remains unidentified. The V gene lost 5 bases and the J gene lost 4 bases, with 8 bases spanning the gap. The germline CDR1 and CDR2 sequences are SGHTA and FQGNSA. The CDR3 is 12 amino acids. Study findings and constraints: The matching step, a VDJdb search, favored anti-spike CD8 responses and missed private and CD4 specificities.

TCRdb ran MiXCR on the 5' RACE reads and lists one entry per CDR3 protein. Among approximately 66,000 distinct CDR3 sequences listed, 13% were seen once. The sequence came from an adult who was a healthcare worker with PCR-confirmed SARS-CoV-2 infection or an uninfected control (not recorded which). Source material: whole blood. The chain couples TRBV7-2 to TRBJ1-2, with D uncertain. CDR3 amino acids: CASSRQAYGYTF. Written as DNA, the CDR3 is TGTGCCAGCAGCCGACAAGCCTATGGCTACACCTTC.